A selection of T cell receptor beta chains follows, all from one sample in a study of blood T cell repertoires in COVID-19. Assay: immunoSEQ multiplex PCR; the TCRdb copy retains only in-frame clones and omits some. The sample shows tens of thousands of clones, about 89% of them seen only once. Source material: peripheral blood. The source is a man aged 55-75 years with acute or convalescent COVID-19. CDR3s include the opening cysteine and the closing phenylalanine or tryptophan. D genes are given only for firm matches. A clone size is listed for some rows: how often the clone was seen (once, few, many), or a class if it is expanded.

size | J | V | D | CDR3 | DNA
once | TRBJ2-7 | TRBV21-1 | . | CASSKARPYEQYF | TGTGCCAGCAGCAAGGCCAGGCCCTACGAGCAGTACTTC
. | TRBJ2-1 | TRBV3-1/TRBV3-2 | . | CASSQELLSYNEQFF | TGTGCCAGCAGCCAAGAACTGCTCTCCTACAATGAGCAGTTCTTC
. | TRBJ2-2 | TRBV24-1 | TRBD1 | CATRDRETGELFF | TGTGCCACCAGGGACAGGGAAACCGGGGAGCTGTTTTTT
. | TRBJ2-1 | TRBV12-5 | TRBD2 | CASGLATGLAGNEQFF | TGTGCTAGTGGTTTGGCCACGGGACTAGCGGGTAATGAGCAGTTCTTC
. | TRBJ2-7 | TRBV5-1 | . | CASSFDRPYEQYF | TGCGCCAGCAGCTTTGACAGGCCCTACGAGCAGTACTTC
. | TRBJ1-1 | TRBV6-2/TRBV6-3 | . | CASSPTVFTEAFF | TGTGCCAGCAGCCCGACAGTTTTCACTGAAGCTTTCTTT
once | TRBJ1-2 | TRBV5-1 | . | CASSVGRLESYGYTF | TGCGCCAGCAGCGTGGGACGGCTAGAAAGCTATGGCTACACCTTC
. | TRBJ1-2 | TRBV6-5 | . | CASTIGSNYGYTF | TGTGCCAGCACCATCGGGTCAAACTATGGCTACACCTTC
. | TRBJ1-5 | TRBV27 | . | CASSFVSSINQPQHF | TGTGCCAGCAGTTTTGTTAGCAGTATAAATCAGCCCCAGCATTTT
. | TRBJ1-1 | TRBV2 | . | CATRGDAEAFF | TGTGCCACCCGGGGGGACGCTGAAGCTTTCTTT
. | TRBJ2-5 | TRBV11-2 | . | CASSLLRAETQYF | TGTGCCAGCAGCTTGTTACGCGCAGAGACCCAGTACTTC
. | TRBJ2-5 | TRBV19 | . | CASSIGSGQLSGETQYF | TGTGCCAGTAGTATAGGTTCGGGACAACTGTCGGGAGAGACCCAGTACTTC
. | TRBJ1-2 | TRBV27 | TRBD1 | CASSYRGTGVAYGYTF | TGTGCCAGCAGCTATCGAGGGACAGGGGTGGCCTATGGCTACACCTTC
. | TRBJ1-6 | TRBV5-1 | TRBD1 | CASSAGQDYSPLHF | TGCGCCAGCAGCGCGGGACAGGACTATTCACCCCTCCACTTT
. | TRBJ1-1 | TRBV4-2 | TRBD1 | CASSRGTGGMNTEAFF | TGTGCCAGCAGCCGAGGGACAGGCGGGATGAACACTGAAGCTTTCTTT
. | TRBJ2-2 | TRBV5-1 | . | CASSLYLGDTGELFF | TGCGCCAGCAGCTTGTATTTAGGGGACACCGGGGAGCTGTTTTTT
. | TRBJ2-7 | TRBV6-6 | TRBD1 | CASSRHRQGAGSYEQYF | TGTGCCAGCAGTCGACACAGACAGGGGGCTGGGTCCTACGAGCAGTACTTC